The next 25 T cell receptor beta chains were all read from a single sample in a study of technical replicates of blood from a few donors. Sequencing was performed with immunoSEQ multiplex PCR; in TCRdb, only in-frame clones are kept and a portion is missing. The repertoire holds around 93,000 clones, with just under 95% as singletons. The specimen sequenced was T cells isolated from PBMCs. These receptors originate from a human donor in good health.

The gene calls are TRBV5-5 and TRBJ1-2; no clear D gene. The CDR3 runs to 14 residues. CDR1 and CDR2 (germline): SGHKS, YYEKEE (reference sequence). V dropped 6 bases and J dropped 2 bases, with 14 bases sitting between them. The CDR3 region has the DNA TGTGCCAGCATGATAGAATCTCGGAACTATGGCTACACCTTC. Its translation is CASMIESRNYGYTF. Together with reference TRBV5-5 and TRBJ1-2, the CDR3 gives the full variable domain: DAGVTQSPTHLIKTRGQQVTLRCSPISGHKSVSWYQQVLGQGPQFIFQYYEKEERGRGNFPDRFSARQFPNYSSELNVNALLLGDSALYLCASMIESRNYGYTFGSGTRLTVV.

The chain has TRBV13 and TRBJ2-1; D is uncertain. Per germline, CDR1 PRHDT and CDR2 FYEKMQ (reference sequence). There are 11 residues in the CDR3. Trimming left V 5 bases short and J 6 bases short, with 5 bases between. CDR3 coding DNA: TGTGCCAGCAGCGGGCTCAATGAGCAGTTCTTC. It is translated as CASSGLNEQFF. The full variable domain, with the rest looked up from reference TRBV13 and TRBJ2-1, is AAGVIQSPRHLIKEKRETATLKCYPIPRHDTVYWYQQGPGQDPQFLISFYEKMQSDKGSIPDRFSAQQFSDYHSELNMSSLELGDSALYFCASSGLNEQFFGPGTRLTVL.

This clone was observed a single time. This chain uses TRBV6-1 with TRBJ2-2; TRBD2 matches at 9 bases. Germline V gene data show CDR1 as MNHNS and CDR2 as SASEGT. V was pared by 0 bases and J by 3 bases, with 5 bases of the junction left unmatched. The CDR3 loop spans 17 amino acids. As DNA, the CDR3 is TGTGCCAGCAGTGAAGCTCCGGGACTAGCTGACACCGGGGAGCTGTTTTTT. Its translation is CASSEAPGLADTGELFF.

The rearrangement joins TRBV27 to TRBJ2-7; 9 bases agree with TRBD2. This CDR3 has 13 residues. Trimming removed 2 bases from V and 6 bases from J; junction bases left unmatched: 2. CDR1 and CDR2 from the germline V gene are MNHEY and SMNVEV (reference sequence). CDR3 in amino acids: CASSLAGGLEQYF. CDR3 in DNA: TGTGCCAGCAGTTTAGCGGGAGGGCTCGAGCAGTACTTC.

The V call is TRBV6-1, the J call TRBJ2-2, with no clear D. Trimming cost V 6 bases and J 3 bases, with 5 bases left between them. This CDR3 has 12 amino acids. Germline V gene lookup returns CDR1 MNHNS and CDR2 SASEGT. The CDR3 region is CASRFDTGELFF. The CDR3 DNA sequence: TGTGCCAGCAGGTTCGACACCGGGGAGCTGTTTTTT.

With respect to this clone: The junction departs from the called germline gene at one end, perhaps through a read error. This sequence joins TRBV6-6 and TRBJ2-1; 7 bases align to TRBD2. CDR1 is MNHNY and CDR2 is SVGAGI in the germline V gene (reference sequence). The CDR3 has 14 residues. For the CDR3, the DNA is TGTGCCAGCAGCCTCTCGACTAGCTACCATGAGCAGTTCTTC. It encodes CASSLSTSYHEQFF.

The rearrangement uses TRBV4-3 and TRBJ2-7; D unresolved. The length of the CDR3 is 17 residues. Trimming took off 5 bases at V and 0 bases at J, with 20 bases between the two ends. Germline lookup yields CDR1 LGHNA and CDR2 YSLEER. CDR3 amino acids: CASSYWSTRPFSYEQYF. CDR3 nucleotide sequence: TGCGCCAGCAGCTACTGGAGTACTCGCCCCTTCTCCTACGAGCAGTACTTC.

The chain is built from TRBV15 and TRBJ2-5; TRBD2 is a possible D gene (6 bases). V gave up 0 bases and J gave up 1 base, with 9 bases separating them. This CDR3 region has 15 residues. Looked up from germline, CDR1 is LNHNV and CDR2 is YYDKDF (reference sequence). This chain's CDR3 is CATSRDRGFQETQYF. The CDR3 DNA reads TGTGCCACCAGCAGAGATCGGGGGTTCCAAGAGACCCAGTACTTC.

This chain links TRBV7-3 with TRBJ2-5; TRBD1 matches at 11 bases. Germline CDR1 SGHTA, CDR2 FQGTGA. Trimming removed 6 bases from V and 0 bases from J; junction bases left unmatched: 3. CDR3 size: 15 residues. The CDR3 DNA reads as TGTGCCAGCAGTAGGGACAGGGGGTACCAAGAGACCCAGTACTTC. Translation gives CASSRDRGYQETQYF.

The V gene is TRBV2, the J gene TRBJ2-3, with D unclear. The CDR3 is made up of 12 amino acids. Germline assignment: CDR1 SNHLY and CDR2 FYNNEI. V was trimmed by 6 bases and J by 5 bases, leaving 9 bases between them. The CDR3 loop reads CASRQSLDTQYF. In DNA, the CDR3 is TGTGCCAGCAGGCAGTCCCTAGATACGCAGTATTTT.

Only one count was recorded for this clone. The chain links TRBV6-6 to TRBJ2-7; TRBD1 matches at 8 bases. The CDR3 is 15 amino acids. Germline CDR1 MNHNY, CDR2 SVGAGI (reference sequence). Trimming at V came to 7 bases and at J to 1 base, leaving 9 bases not matched to a gene. The chain's CDR3 is CASTPDRVTSYEQYF. CDR3 in DNA: TGTGCCAGCACCCCGGACAGGGTCACGTCCTACGAGCAGTACTTC.

The rearrangement joins TRBV29-1 to TRBJ2-3; the D gene is possibly TRBD2 (5 bases). Germline lookup yields CDR1 SQVTM and CDR2 ANQGSEA. CDR3 length: 13 residues. The ends were cut back, 4 bases at V and 1 base at J, with 9 bases in the middle. CDR3 bases: TGCAGCGTTGCACTTAGCGGCACAGATACGCAGTATTTT. Amino acid sequence: CSVALSGTDTQYF.

V gene TRBV28 combines with J gene TRBJ1-5; 8 nucleotides agree with TRBD1. With V trimmed by 5 bases and J by 5 bases, 5 bases remained unmatched. Germline loops: CDR1 MDHEN, CDR2 SYDVKM. This CDR3 has 14 residues. DNA of the CDR3: TGTGCCAGCAGTCTAGGACAGGGTTATCAGCCCCAGCATTTT. Its protein product is CASSLGQGYQPQHF.

The chain recombines TRBV7-6 with TRBJ2-4; tentatively, D is TRBD1 (5 bases). The V end lost 1 base, the J end lost 8 bases, and 12 bases lay between the germline ends. This CDR3 comprises 14 residues. CDR1 and CDR2 (germline): SGHVS, FNYEAQ. CDR3 DNA sequence: TGTGCCAGCAGCTTAGGAAGGGGCTGGGACATTCAGTACTTC. The encoded protein is CASSLGRGWDIQYF.

The V gene is TRBV4-3, the J gene TRBJ1-1; D gene unclear. From germline, CDR1 is LGHNA and CDR2 YSLEER. V lost 0 bases to trimming and J lost 4 bases, with 15 bases between them. The CDR3 consists of 16 residues. CDR3 sequence: CASSQERGSGGTEAFF. CDR3 coding DNA: TGCGCCAGCAGCCAAGAACGGGGATCGGGCGGCACTGAAGCTTTCTTT.

This clone was detected only once. CDR3 DNA: TGTGCCAGCTGCACTAGACCCGGTCGGGAGACCCAGTACTTC. Its protein is CASCTRPGRETQYF. J is TRBJ2-5 and V is TRBV21-1; TRBD2 is taken as the D call from the table, unchecked against the DNA. TRBV21-1 counts as a pseudogene. This CDR3 contains 14 residues.

The rearrangement uses TRBV15 and TRBJ1-4; 8 bases agree with TRBD1. The CDR3 runs 17 residues. Germline assignment: CDR1 LNHNV and CDR2 YYDKDF (reference sequence). J gave up 0 bases and V 3 bases, and 6 bases lay outside the gene matches. Here the CDR3 reads CATSRDRVVATNEKLFF. The CDR3 region has the DNA TGTGCCACCAGCAGGGACAGGGTTGTTGCAACTAATGAAAAACTGTTTTTT.

This clone came up once. This rearrangement joins TRBV28 to TRBJ2-7, with TRBD1 matching 7 bases. The V gene's germline CDR1 is MDHEN and CDR2 SYDVKM. There are 15 residues in the CDR3. V lost 6 bases and J lost 2; bases outside the gene matches: 10. In nucleotides, the CDR3 is TGTGCCAGCAGCCGAGGGACAGACGGCCCCTACGAGCAGTACTTC. It translates to CASSRGTDGPYEQYF.

This clone has a single count. This chain uses TRBV27 with TRBJ2-7, with 11 bases identical to TRBD2. Trimming took 6 bases from V and 7 from J; bases not matched to a gene: 8. The CDR3 contains 14 residues. Germline V gene data show CDR1 as MNHEY and CDR2 as SMNVEV (reference sequence). The CDR3, as DNA: TGTGCCAGCAGACTCGGGACTAGCGGTCGGGAGCAGTACTTC. It yields the protein CASRLGTSGREQYF.

In its sample, this clone was seen once. The gene calls are TRBV5-6 and TRBJ2-1; 8 bases are a match to TRBD1. CDR1 is SGHDT, CDR2 YYEEEE, per germline. The CDR3 length is 14 residues. V was pared by 2 bases and J by 7 bases, with 5 bases of the junction left unmatched. DNA of the CDR3: TGTGCCAGCAGCTTTTTGGACAGGGTTAATGAGCAGTTCTTC. Amino acids: CASSFLDRVNEQFF.

This sequence joins TRBV6-5 and TRBJ2-1; 8 bases are shared with TRBD1. Germline values: CDR1 MNHEY, CDR2 SVGAGI. The length of the CDR3 is 15 residues. V lost 7 bases to trimming and J lost 7 bases; unmatched junction nucleotides: 12. DNA of the CDR3: TGTGCCAGCACCGCCCGGACAGGGCGTCAAAATGAGCAGTTCTTC. Protein: CASTARTGRQNEQFF.

This chain joins TRBV6-5 and TRBJ2-7; tentatively, D is TRBD2 (5 bases). The CDR3 consists of 15 residues. Germline V gene lookup returns CDR1 MNHEY and CDR2 SVGAGI. V was clipped by 0 bases and J by 0 bases, with 9 bases between them. CDR3 sequence (DNA): TGTGCCAGCAGTTACTCTCCTAGCCCCTCCTACGAGCAGTACTTC. It yields the protein CASSYSPSPSYEQYF.

V and J are TRBV28 and TRBJ2-1, with 10 bases that match TRBD2. The CDR3 sequence is 15 residues long. V shed 5 bases and J 4 bases; nucleotides not matched to a gene: 5. Germline-derived CDR1 and CDR2 are MDHEN and SYDVKM. CDR3 sequence reads: CASSPQTSGYNEQFF. The CDR3 bases are TGTGCCAGCAGTCCGCAGACTAGCGGGTACAATGAGCAGTTCTTC.

This clone was detected only once. The chain is built from TRBV9 and TRBJ2-1, with D unclear. In germline, CDR1 is SGDLS, CDR2 YYNGEE. CDR3 size: 15 residues. V shed 0 bases and J shed 6 bases, with 13 bases lying between them. The CDR3 coding sequence is TGTGCCAGCAGCGTAGCCCTGGTCTGGAGCAATGAGCAGTTCTTC. Its translation: CASSVALVWSNEQFF.

This clone was picked up one time. The chain couples TRBV11-3 to TRBJ2-7; the match to TRBD2 covers 12 bases. CDR1 SGHNT and CDR2 YENEEA come from the germline V gene. The CDR3 extends over 15 amino acids. V was clipped by 3 bases and J by 7 bases; unmatched bases: 7. CDR3 residues: CASSFRLAGVGEQYF. CDR3 nucleotides: TGTGCCAGCAGCTTCCGACTAGCGGGAGTAGGGGAGCAGTACTTC.